This T cell receptor (beta chain) was observed in a study of beta chain features in type 1 diabetes (dated by TCRdb to the late 2010s). Regarding the study in general: Mean age, gender distribution, total cell number and subset yield were not different between patients and healthy donors. A total of about 100,000,000 sorted cells were examined across all samples, and RNA yield correlated strongly with the number of cells per subset. In the study, recently diagnosed type 1 diabetes patients and matched healthy donors were compared on the TCRB repertoires of their sorted circulating CD4+ T cell subsets. Whereas all 28 donors provided naive and central memory subsets, regulatory and stem cell-like memory subsets were isolated from just 8 patients and roughly eight healthy donors. Study-level results and caveats: HLA sub-analyses involved small numbers of individuals, so any influence of HLA type on TCRB rearrangement remained unresolved. Type 1 diabetes patients showed a moderate but significant shortening of TCRB CDR3 length in all four CD4+ subsets. Naive, central memory and regulatory TCRB repertoires appeared to be more alike among patients than among healthy donors. Because cDNA was sequenced instead of genomic DNA, activated cells with high expression could be over-represented, although the groups did not differ in activation or CD3 levels. PCR might favor shorter templates, but patient and control samples were amplified and corrected together, so any skew would affect both groups equally. At VDJ recombination sites, patients with type 1 diabetes made fewer insertions and deleted more nucleotides, a pattern implying thymic rearrangement abnormalities.

From each donor, a single peripheral blood sample of about 116 mL on average was drawn into heparinised tubes. Naive, central memory, regulatory and stem cell-like memory CD4+ T cells were sorted on a BD FACSAria II using a panel including CD45RO, CCR7, CD25, CD127, CD95 and CD27. Every sorted population had a purity above 98%. PBMCs were isolated right away by Lymphoprep density gradient centrifugation and were stained directly, without culture. So that batch effects would be minimized, each experiment stained and sorted samples in pairs, pairing one healthy donor with one patient. The CDR3 runs 17 amino acids, cysteine and phenylalanine included. The read is trimmed to its CDR3 DNA, 51 bases read in frame from base 1. The germline V gene yields MDHEN for CDR1 and SYDVKM for CDR2. V trim: 3 bases; J trim: 0 bases; unmatched bases: 6. All of the isolated RNA was reverse transcribed with the High Capacity cDNA Reverse Transcription Kit, so expressed TCRB transcripts were sequenced. Deep immunoSEQ sequencing was applied to naive, central memory and regulatory T cell samples, giving an average of roughly 3.5 million total reads per sample. After sorted cells were lysed in RLT buffer, RNA was extracted with DNase-treated RNeasy Micro or Mini kits, with the choice depending on cell number. Each cell subset was processed on its own to prevent cross-contamination, while patient and healthy donor samples were processed together. Using the immunoSEQ multiplex PCR, TCRB sequences were amplified from cDNA into 87-bp fragments spanning the CDR3 region. The amplicons were sequenced using the Illumina HiSeq platform. The study's processing was this. PCR bias was computationally corrected using synthetic template baselines, reads within Hamming distance 2 were collapsed, and singletons that could not be merged were discarded. By aligning reads against IMGT, V, D and J genes, CDR3 length, and insertions or deletions at six rearrangement sites were assigned. Within each subset, clonotype counts were normalized to sorted cell number, after which true diversity and Gini coefficients were computed with the tcR R package. Repertoire sharing was quantified using the overlap coefficient calculated on TCRB nucleotide sequences. In its TCRdb copy, this immuneACCESS table keeps in-frame sequences only and misses some clones. Where compared with another copy, unresolved V genes explain less than half of these, and the others have no known cause. That table is the source of V, J and clone size, and D and trimming were worked out from the DNA. This sample holds about 130,000 clones; nearly 9.5% were observed only once. The top ten clones comprise about 0.61% of the sample.

This clone has a handful of counts. The antigen it binds to is not known. Per-nucleotide qualities are absent, and no much larger clonotype sits a single base away. The sequencing input was central memory CD4+ T cells from blood. The chain joins TRBV28 to TRBJ2-7; the junction holds 12 bases that match TRBD2. The origin of this receptor is a young man in good health. The DNA reads TGTGCCAGCAGTTTCCCCTTACTAGCGGGGGGCTCCTACGAGCAGTACTTC. Its protein product is CASSFPLLAGGSYEQYF.